This T cell receptor (beta chain) was obtained from a study of cytomegalovirus exposure and HLA in healthy donors. The CDR3 is made up of 15 amino acids. V dropped 4 bases and J dropped 2 bases, with 13 bases sitting between them. CDR1 is SEHNR and CDR2 is FQNEAQ in the germline V gene (reference sequence). It was with 60 Vbeta and 13 Jbeta primers that the PCR ran. Clones were read by immunoSEQ multiplex PCR, and TCRdb kept only the in-frame ones, dropping some. In the table there are around 130,000 clones, roughly 70% of which are singletons. The chain employs TRBV7-9 and TRBJ2-3; D is perhaps TRBD1 (6 bases). Material: PBMCs. The receptor was derived from a middle-aged man in good health and CMV-seropositive. The CDR3 nucleotides are TGTGCCAGCAGCTCAGGGGTATCTTCCACAGATACGCAGTATTTT. This translates into CASSSGVSSTDTQYF.